This T cell receptor beta chain was sequenced for a study of beta chain features in type 1 diabetes. Background on the study: Patients looked much like healthy donors when it came to age, gender and cell yields.

Every bit of the isolated RNA underwent reverse transcription, so sequencing read expressed TCRB transcripts. An average of around 3.4 million reads was obtained for naive, central memory and regulatory T cell samples. Using immunoSEQ multiplex PCR, the repertoire was profiled, and TCRdb retains in-frame clones only, with some absent. The sample includes 680,000 or so clones, around 16% of them seen just once. Over 95% purity was reached by all sorted populations. V was cut by 4 bases and J by 6 bases, with 10 bases left in between. The CDR3 runs to 13 residues. Germline V gives CDR1 GTSNPN, CDR2 SVGIG (reference sequence).

The clonotype comes from a man aged 18 to 29 in good health. V is TRBV30 and J is TRBJ1-6; a possible D gene is TRBD1 (5 bases). Sequences were obtained from naive CD4+ T cells from blood. This CDR3 is CAWNPRANSPLHF. The CDR3 nucleotides read TGTGCCTGGAACCCCAGGGCTAATTCACCCCTCCACTTT. Full variable domain (missing parts from reference TRBV30 and TRBJ1-6): SQTIHQWPATLVQPVGSPLSLECTVEGTSNPNLYWYRQAAGRGLQLLFYSVGIGQISSEVPQNLSASRPQDRQFILSSKKLLLSDSGFYLCAWNPRANSPLHFGNGTRLTVT.